A single sample gave rise to the 2 T cell receptor beta chains below, sequenced in a study of blood T cell repertoires in COVID-19. Data came from immunoSEQ multiplex PCR; TCRdb stores just in-frame clones and leaves some out. The sample holds over 200,000 clones, less than 85% seen once. Material: PBMCs or T cells enriched from blood (not recorded which). Receptors originate from a man between 60 and 75 years old who had recovered from COVID-19.

This clone has just a few counts. The V gene is TRBV7-2, the J gene TRBJ1-1; no clear D. The CDR3 totals 13 residues. V was shortened by 6 bases and J by 1 base, with 9 bases between the two germline ends. In germline, CDR1 is SGHTA, CDR2 FQGNSA. CDR3 loop: CASSLSGNTEAFF. The CDR3 bases are TGTGCCAGCAGTTTGTCAGGGAACACTGAAGCTTTCTTT.

The CDR3 loop is CASSPYVTGGTGELFF. The CDR3 nucleotides read TGCGCCAGCAGCCCCTACGTAACGGGGGGTACCGGGGAGCTGTTTTTT. The rearrangement joins TRBV5-1 to TRBJ2-2, with 7 bases matching TRBD2. The germline V gene encodes CDR1 SGHRS and CDR2 YFSETQ. CDR3 length equals 16 residues. With 4 bases clipped from V and 5 bases from J, the junction kept 11 bases outside the gene matches.